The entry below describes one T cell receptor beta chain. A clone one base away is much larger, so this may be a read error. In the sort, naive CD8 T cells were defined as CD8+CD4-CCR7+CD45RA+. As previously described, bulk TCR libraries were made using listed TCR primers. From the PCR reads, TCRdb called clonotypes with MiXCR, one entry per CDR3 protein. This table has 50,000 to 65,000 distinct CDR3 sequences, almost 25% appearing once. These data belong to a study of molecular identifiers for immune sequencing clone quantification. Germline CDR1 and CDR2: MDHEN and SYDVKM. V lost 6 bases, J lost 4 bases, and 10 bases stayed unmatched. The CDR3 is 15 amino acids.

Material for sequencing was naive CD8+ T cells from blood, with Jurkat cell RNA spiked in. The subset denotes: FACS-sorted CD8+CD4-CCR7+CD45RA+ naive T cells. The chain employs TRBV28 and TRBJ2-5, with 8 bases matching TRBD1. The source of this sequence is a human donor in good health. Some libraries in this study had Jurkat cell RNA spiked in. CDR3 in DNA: TGTGCCAGCAGAGCGAGACAGGGGAGACTAGAGACCCAGTACTTC. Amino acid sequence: CASRARQGRLETQYF.